The source of this T cell receptor (beta chain) is a study of control samples from healthy donors and cancer patients. Losses at the gene ends were 11 bases for V and 6 bases for J; bases not matched to a gene: 5. CDR3 length: 11 residues. Germline V gene lookup returns CDR1 SNHLY and CDR2 FYNNEI. Repertoires were generated with immunoSEQ multiplex PCR, while TCRdb's copy carries only in-frame clones and drops some. The sample contains 100,000 to 150,000 clones, roughly 91% of which appear only once. The sample consisted of PBMCs. The V call is TRBV2, the J call TRBJ2-7; 9 bases are a match to TRBD1. The source of this sequence is a man aged 50-60 years with head and neck cancer. CDR3 sequence (DNA): TGTGCCGGGGGGACAGGGCGCGAGCAGTACTTC. As protein: CAGGTGREQYF.